This T cell receptor beta chain was found in a study of circulating CD8 cells and anti-PD-1 response in melanoma. This clonotype is large by share. Four subsets defined by PD-1 and/or TIGIT were sorted from live CD3+CD8+TCRalphabeta+ cells. The CDR3 has 11 residues. The V and J ends lost 7 bases and 2 bases respectively, with 5 bases between them. The V gene's germline CDR1 is MDHEN and CDR2 SYDVKM. Each library started from around 15 ng of total RNA using the QIAseq Immune Repertoire TCR panel. TCRdb reprocessed the reads via MiXCR and lists one record per CDR3 protein. Among a few hundred distinct CDR3 sequences listed, around a tenth were seen once.

The sequence came from a human donor with melanoma. The genes are TRBV28 and TRBJ1-1; the D is unclear. The sequencing here drew on CD8+ T cells from PBMCs, taken at baseline or after one month of anti-PD-1 therapy (not recorded which). The CDR3 DNA reads TGTGCCAGCACTAGAAACACTGAAGCTTTCTTT. This gives the protein CASTRNTEAFF.